These T cell receptor beta chains were read from a single sample in a study of ipilimumab plus nivolumab after autologous stem cell transplantation. Some clones are missing from TCRdb's copy, which holds only in-frame ones; the method was immunoSEQ multiplex PCR. The table lists tens of thousands of clones, 75% to 85% of them singletons. Source: PBMCs, taken in a trial of ipilimumab plus nivolumab as post-transplant consolidation. The receptor set was obtained from a male donor with diffuse large B-cell lymphoma. CDR3s include the opening cysteine and the closing phenylalanine or tryptophan. D genes are given only for firm matches. The size of a clone is reported for some rows only, either as once, few or many, or as a class for expanded clones.

j_gene,abundance,v_gene,d_gene,CDR3aa,CDR3nt
TRBJ1-5,-,TRBV19,TRBD1,CASSRQGRQPQHF,TGTGCCAGTAGTCGACAGGGGAGGCAGCCCCAGCATTTT
TRBJ1-1,-,TRBV11-2,-,CASSFEDSYTEAFF,TGTGCCAGCAGCTTCGAGGACAGTTACACTGAAGCTTTCTTT
TRBJ2-1,-,TRBV6-6,-,CASSYPGNNEQFF,TGTGCCAGCAGTTACCCAGGCAACAATGAGCAGTTCTTC
TRBJ2-6,-,TRBV30,-,CAWTKGAGANVLTF,TGTGCCTGGACAAAGGGGGCTGGGGCCAACGTCCTGACTTTC
TRBJ2-3,-,TRBV10-3,TRBD2,CAISETSGGPTDTQYF,TGTGCCATCAGTGAGACAAGCGGGGGACCCACAGATACGCAGTATTTT
TRBJ2-2,-,TRBV7-8,-,CASSSLVGGDTGELFF,TGTGCCAGCAGCTCCTTAGTGGGGGGCGACACCGGGGAGCTGTTTTTT
TRBJ1-1,-,TRBV7-9,TRBD1,CASSNWDRGQGEAFF,TGTGCCAGCAGCAATTGGGACAGGGGGCAGGGTGAAGCTTTCTTT
TRBJ1-4,few,TRBV20-1,-,CSARGVEKLFF,TGCAGTGCTAGAGGGGTGGAAAAACTGTTTTTT
TRBJ1-6,-,TRBV30,-,CAWSVGDGNSPLHF,TGTGCCTGGAGTGTTGGTGACGGGAATTCACCCCTCCACTTT
TRBJ2-5,-,TRBV11-2,-,CASSSPRQTQYF,TGTGCCAGCAGCTCCCCCCGGCAGACCCAGTACTTC
TRBJ2-2,-,TRBV28,-,CASGTGRVGELFF,TGTGCCAGCGGAACAGGGAGGGTCGGGGAGCTGTTTTTT
TRBJ1-6,-,TRBV5-6,-,CASSKDGGAAYSPLHF,TGTGCCAGCAGCAAAGATGGGGGGGCAGCTTATTCACCCCTCCACTTT
TRBJ1-2,-,TRBV9,TRBD1,CASSVASRDSGYGYTF,TGTGCCAGCAGCGTAGCCTCCCGGGACAGTGGCTATGGCTACACCTTC
TRBJ2-7,-,TRBV21-1,-,CASPLSRDYEQYF,TGTGCCAGCCCCCTAAGCCGAGACTACGAGCAGTACTTC
TRBJ1-5,once,TRBV19,TRBD1,CASRRTGDQPQHF,TGTGCCAGTCGAAGGACAGGGGATCAGCCCCAGCATTTT